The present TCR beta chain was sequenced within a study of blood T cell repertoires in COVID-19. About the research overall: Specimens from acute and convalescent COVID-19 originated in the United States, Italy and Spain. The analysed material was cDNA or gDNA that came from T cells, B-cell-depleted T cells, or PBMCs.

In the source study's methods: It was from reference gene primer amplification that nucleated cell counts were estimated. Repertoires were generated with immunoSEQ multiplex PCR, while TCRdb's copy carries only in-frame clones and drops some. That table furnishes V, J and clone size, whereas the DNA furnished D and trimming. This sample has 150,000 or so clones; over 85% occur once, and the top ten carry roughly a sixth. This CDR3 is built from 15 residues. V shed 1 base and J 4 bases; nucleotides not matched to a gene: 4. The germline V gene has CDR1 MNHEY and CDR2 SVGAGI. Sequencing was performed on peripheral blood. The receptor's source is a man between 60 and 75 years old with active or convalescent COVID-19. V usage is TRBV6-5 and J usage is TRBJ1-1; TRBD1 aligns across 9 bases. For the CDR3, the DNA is TGTGCCAGCAGTTACTGGGGGACAGGGAGCACTGAAGCTTTCTTT. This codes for CASSYWGTGSTEAFF.